This T cell receptor beta chain was documented in a study of cytomegalovirus exposure and HLA in healthy donors. Germline V CDR1 and CDR2: LGHNA, YSLEER. The CDR3 is made up of 16 amino acids. V was cut by 4 bases and J by 8 bases, with 20 bases left in between. Sequencing used immunoSEQ multiplex PCR; TCRdb keeps in-frame clones, though not all of them. The sample has about 130,000 clones, approximately 91% seen once. This clonotype was obtained from a man aged 25 to 40 in good health and CMV-seronegative. Input material: PBMCs. The chain carries TRBV4-3 and TRBJ1-4; D call uncertain. The chain's CDR3 is CASSPRGTPEGEKLFF. CDR3 DNA: TGCGCCAGCAGCCCCAGAGGCACGCCGGAGGGCGAAAAACTGTTTTTT.